This T cell receptor beta chain was retrieved from a study of CD8+ T cells in alopecia areata (dated by TCRdb to 2017 to 2018). Looking at the study overall: Skin from C3H/HeJ donors with spontaneous alopecia (roughly 6-12 months old) was grafted onto female C3H/HeJ recipients aged roughly 7-10 weeks. In both human patients and the C3H/HeJ mouse model, the study applied high-throughput TCRbeta sequencing to look at T cell clonal expansion in alopecia areata. In humans, TCRbeta sequencing was performed on scalp tissue and on sorted CD4+ and CD8+ peripheral blood T cells from healthy controls and from patients with patchy or totalis/universalis alopecia areata. Clonality in the scalp was compared among normal scalp (n=4), patchy alopecia areata scalp (n=8), and alopecia totalis/universalis scalp (n=8). The RNA source kit depended on sample type: the PAXgene miRNA kit for fixed scalp, the miRNeasy kit for PBMCs, and the RNeasy kit for mouse skin. TCRbeta CDR3 regions were amplified by immunoSEQ multiplex PCR with 35 Vbeta forward and 13 Jbeta reverse primers. What the study reported, not specific to this receptor: Resident alphabeta T cells in normal human skin are also sequenced, complicating scalp TCR repertoire analysis, unlike mouse skin dominated by gammadelta T cells. Shared TCR sequences between patients were less evident than in mice, which may be partly attributable to HLA diversity in the patient population. Compared with normal scalp, lesional scalp had higher clonality and more expanded CD8+ clones, particularly in alopecia totalis/universalis, a pattern that suggests antigenic drive.

Pooled mouse cutaneous lymph node cells were stained for CD4, CD8alpha, NKG2D, NKG2ACE and other markers, then sorted on a BD Influx. Concerning this clone itself: Its antigen target is currently unknown. Since the receptor is from a mouse, mouse gene names and germline sequences apply. The read comes to an end 4 residues before the CDR3 does, leaving the germline J gene to fill in the end. The same CDR3 can be traced to other DNA sequences in this sample.

Including the terminal cysteine and phenylalanine, the CDR3 comprises 14 residues. The CDR3 was read in part: 30 bases, with the frame set at base 1. CDR1 and CDR2 are read off the germline V gene (reference sequence) as LGHNA and YNLKQL. The library was produced with the immunoSEQ multiplex PCR assay. To provide template for TCR sequencing, every sample had RNA extracted and reverse transcribed into cDNA. First-strand cDNA was synthesized with SuperScript III using a 2:1 mix of oligo-dT and random hexamers. A synthetic immune receptor repertoire was used to gauge amplification bias, and whatever bias remained was removed computationally. Libraries were sequenced on Illumina HiSeq using 60 bp reads that covered the CDR3 and were read from J toward V. Concerning the study's data processing: Raw reads were preprocessed for error removal, and CDR3 was defined according to IMGT conventions as running from the conserved cysteine to phenylalanine. To get clonality, Shannon entropy was normalized by log2 of the number of productive unique TCRs and the result was subtracted from 1. Whether each scalp clone was CD4 or CD8 was inferred by checking scalp TCRbeta sequences against the CD4 and CD8 repertoires from sorted blood. This is the immuneACCESS table as TCRdb keeps it, with only in-frame sequences that have V and J called. A part of the clones is gone; compared with another copy, unresolved V genes explain less than half, and the rest is unexplained. V, J and clone size are taken as reported in that table, and D and trimming were inferred from the DNA itself. The table puts 270,000 or so clones in this sample, none counted just once. Of the sample, less than 1.5% falls within the top ten clones.

The receptor was derived from a C3H/HeJ mouse with alopecia areata. This strain is characterized by the MHC haplotype H2-k. Rearrangement joined TRBV5 to TRBJ2-1; 11 bases in the middle match TRBD1. Sequencing input: CD4+ T cells sorted from a lymph node. Incomplete CDR3 DNA: TGTGCCAGCAGCCAGGGACAGGGGGGGGCT. This codes for CASSQGQGGA. The complete CDR3 sequence is CASSQGQGGAEQFF.